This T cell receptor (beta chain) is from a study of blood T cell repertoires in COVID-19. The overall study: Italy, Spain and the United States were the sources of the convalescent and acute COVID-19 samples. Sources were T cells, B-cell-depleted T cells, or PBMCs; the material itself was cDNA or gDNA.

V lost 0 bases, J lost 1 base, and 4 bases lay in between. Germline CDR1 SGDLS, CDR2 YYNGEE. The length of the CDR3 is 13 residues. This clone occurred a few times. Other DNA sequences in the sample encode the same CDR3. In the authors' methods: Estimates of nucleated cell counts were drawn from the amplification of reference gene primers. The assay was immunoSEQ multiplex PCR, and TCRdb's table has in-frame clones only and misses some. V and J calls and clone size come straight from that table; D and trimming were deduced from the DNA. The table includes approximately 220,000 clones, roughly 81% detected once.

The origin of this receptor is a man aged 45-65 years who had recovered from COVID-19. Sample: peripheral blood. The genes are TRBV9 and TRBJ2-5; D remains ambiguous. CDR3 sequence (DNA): TGTGCCAGCAGCGTAGCGAGCCAAGAGACCCAGTACTTC. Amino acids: CASSVASQETQYF.